The 20 T cell receptor beta chains reported below all come from one sample, sequenced in a study of T cell responses to AZD1222 COVID-19 vaccine. Method: immunoSEQ multiplex PCR; TCRdb's copy keeps in-frame clones and lacks some. The sample holds 130,000 or so clones, 75% to 95% seen once. Material: peripheral blood, obtained on day 0 of AZD1222 vaccination. The receptors originated from an adult in good health.

This chain links TRBV11-3 with TRBJ1-3; no clear D. The CDR3 is 15 residues long. Deletions cut 0 bases from V and 1 base from J, with 7 bases between. CDR1 is SGHNT, CDR2 YENEEA, per germline. CDR3 residues: CASSLDSSSGNTIYF. In nucleotides, the CDR3 is TGTGCCAGCAGCTTAGACAGCAGTTCTGGAAACACCATATATTTT. Complete variable domain (other parts from reference TRBV11-3 and TRBJ1-3): EAGVVQSPRYKIIEKKQPVAFWCNPISGHNTLYWYLQNLGQGPELLIRYENEEAVDDSQLPKDRFSAERLKGVDSTLKIQPAELGDSAVYLCASSLDSSSGNTIYFGEGSWLTVV.

The rearrangement joins TRBV5-4 to TRBJ2-5; D remains unclear. Looked up from germline, CDR1 is SGHNT and CDR2 is YYREEE (reference sequence). V was pared by 0 bases and J by 1 base, with 7 bases between. The CDR3 has 14 residues. Here the CDR3 DNA reads TGTGCCAGCAGCTTGGCGCGGAGCCAAGAGACCCAGTACTTC. Its protein product is CASSLARSQETQYF. The full variable domain, completed using reference TRBV5-4 and TRBJ2-5, is ETGVTQSPTHLIKTRGQQVTLRCSSQSGHNTVSWYQQALGQGPQFIFQYYREEENGRGNFPPRFSGLQFPNYSSELNVNALELDDSALYLCASSLARSQETQYFGPGTRLLVL.

This rearrangement joins TRBV6-5 to TRBJ1-1, with a tentative D call TRBD1 (5 bases). CDR1 and CDR2 from the germline V gene are MNHEY and SVGAGI. V gave up 6 bases and J gave up 1 base, with 15 bases separating them. The CDR3 contains 15 residues. CDR3 DNA: TGTGCCAGCAGAGGCAGGGTAGCTTCGAACACTGAAGCTTTCTTT. Translated, it gives CASRGRVASNTEAFF.

The chain carries TRBV5-1 and TRBJ2-5, with TRBD1 matching over 7 bases. The junction had 5 bases not matched to a gene; V was cut back by 1 base and J by 2 bases. This CDR3 contains 15 residues. Germline V CDR1 and CDR2: SGHRS, YFSETQ. The CDR3 spells CASSLQRRGQETQYF. As DNA, the CDR3 is TGCGCCAGCAGCTTGCAACGCAGGGGGCAAGAGACCCAGTACTTC.

This clone was recorded a few times. The chain links TRBV5-8 to TRBJ2-3, with D perhaps matching TRBD1 or TRBD2 (6 bases each). Germline CDR1 reads SGHTS; CDR2 reads YDEGEE. The CDR3 length is 15 residues. V was shortened by 0 bases and J by 5 bases, with 13 bases between the two germline ends. CDR3 amino acids: CASSLGDKRVDTQYF. CDR3 DNA sequence: TGTGCCAGCAGCTTGGGGGACAAGCGGGTAGATACGCAGTATTTT. The full variable domain, with the rest looked up from reference TRBV5-8 and TRBJ2-3, is EAGVTQSPTHLIKTRGQQATLRCSPISGHTSVYWYQQALGLGLQFLLWYDEGEERNRGNFPPRFSGRQFPNYSSELNVNALELEDSALYLCASSLGDKRVDTQYFGPGTRLTVL.

This clone showed up just a few times. The V call is TRBV28, the J call TRBJ1-1; D might be TRBD1 (5 bases). Looked up from germline, CDR1 is MDHEN and CDR2 is SYDVKM. Deletions cut 7 bases from V and 5 bases from J, with 11 bases between. The CDR3 is 12 residues long. CDR3 sequence (DNA): TGTGCCAGCATAGGGGAAATAACTGAAGCTTTCTTT. Amino acid sequence: CASIGEITEAFF.

The chain combines TRBV9 with TRBJ2-7, with 7 positions matching TRBD1. The V gene end was trimmed by 3 bases and the J gene end by 0 bases; junction bases not matched to a gene: 12. CDR3 length: 17 residues. Germline values: CDR1 SGDLS, CDR2 YYNGEE. CDR3 sequence: CASSAPRGYEGSYEQYF. The CDR3 coding sequence is TGTGCCAGCAGCGCTCCCAGGGGGTATGAGGGCTCCTACGAGCAGTACTTC.

The CDR3 bases are TGTGCCAGCAGTCCCGGGACCGCAAGGGAAAAACTGTTTTTT. Its translation is CASSPGTAREKLFF. The chain couples TRBV7-2 to TRBJ1-4; weak D call: TRBD1 (5 bases). Trimming pared 6 bases from V and 8 bases from J, leaving 16 bases between. The CDR3 sequence is 14 residues long. CDR1 is SGHTA, CDR2 FQGNSA, per germline.

The chain links TRBV3-1 (or the pseudogene TRBV3-2) to TRBJ2-7; 8 nucleotides match TRBD1. V trimming: 2 bases; J trimming: 4 bases; junction bases outside the gene matches: 1. Germline V gene lookup returns CDR1 LGHDT and CDR2 YNNKEL (reference sequence). The length of the CDR3 is 13 residues. CDR3 region: CASSQNRGYEQYF. CDR3 nucleotide sequence: TGTGCCAGCAGCCAAAACAGGGGGTACGAGCAGTACTTC.

In this sample, this clone turned up a few times. CDR3 protein: CASSWDRQPETEAFF. The CDR3 DNA reads as TGTGCCAGCAGTTGGGATAGGCAGCCCGAGACTGAAGCTTTCTTT. This chain uses TRBV27 with TRBJ1-1; D ambiguous. CDR3 length: 15 residues. V shed 4 bases and J shed 5 bases, with 17 bases lying between them. Per the germline V gene, CDR1 is MNHEY and CDR2 is SMNVEV (reference sequence).

This rearrangement joins TRBV6-5 to TRBJ1-4; D possibly corresponds to TRBD1 (6 bases). V lost 2 bases and J 8 bases, leaving 15 bases between the germline ends. The germline CDR1 and CDR2 sequences are MNHEY and SVGAGI. This CDR3 is 15 amino acids long. CDR3 loop: CASSYGGGGWEKLFF. In nucleotides, the CDR3 is TGTGCCAGCAGTTACGGCGGTGGGGGCTGGGAAAAACTGTTTTTT.

V and J are TRBV5-1 and TRBJ1-1, with D perhaps TRBD1 (5 bases). From germline, CDR1 is SGHRS and CDR2 YFSETQ. This CDR3 comprises 15 residues. V dropped 2 bases and J dropped 5 bases, with 16 bases sitting between them. CDR3 residues: CASSLPGRGDTEAFF. The CDR3 nucleotides read TGCGCCAGCAGCTTACCGGGACGGGGGGATACTGAAGCTTTCTTT.

The rearrangement links TRBV5-1 to TRBJ2-1, with TRBD2 as a possible D gene (6 bases). V was cut by 0 bases and J by 6 bases, with 10 bases left in between. Germline CDR1 SGHRS, CDR2 YFSETQ. CDR3 size: 14 residues. CDR3 residues: CASSLGDSSNEQFF. In DNA form, the CDR3 reads TGCGCCAGCAGCTTGGGGGACTCAAGCAATGAGCAGTTCTTC.

This sequence joins TRBV5-4 and TRBJ1-2; tentative D call: TRBD1 (5 bases). Germline CDR1 SGHNT, CDR2 YYREEE (reference sequence). The V and J ends lost 2 bases and 5 bases respectively, with 10 bases between them. The CDR3 contains 13 residues. CDR3 loop: CASSFGREYGYTF. CDR3 sequence (DNA): TGTGCCAGCAGCTTTGGCAGGGAGTATGGCTACACCTTC.

The V and J genes are TRBV7-2 and TRBJ2-6, with D unclear. Germline values: CDR1 SGHTA, CDR2 FQGNSA. Trimming stripped 8 bases from V and 1 base from J, with 9 bases between. There are 14 residues in the CDR3. CDR3 in amino acids: CASRDGSGANVLTF. The CDR3 DNA reads TGTGCCAGCCGCGACGGATCTGGGGCCAACGTCCTGACTTTC.

The chain is built from TRBV5-1 and TRBJ2-5; 10 nucleotides match TRBD2. This CDR3 is 16 amino acids long. V lost 2 bases and J lost 2; bases outside the gene matches: 6. CDR1 SGHRS and CDR2 YFSETQ come from the germline V gene. The CDR3 DNA sequence: TGCGCCAGCAGCTTTGGCCTAGCGGGAGTTCAAGAGACCCAGTACTTC. Its protein is CASSFGLAGVQETQYF.

The chain carries TRBV18 and TRBJ2-7; the D gene is possibly TRBD1 (6 bases). V was cut by 2 bases and J by 3 bases, with 8 bases left in between. This CDR3 contains 13 residues. Per germline, CDR1 KGHSH and CDR2 LQKENI. In DNA, the CDR3 is TGTGCCAGCTCACCAACAGGGAACTACGAGCAGTACTTC. Translation: CASSPTGNYEQYF.

A word on this clone: Within the sample, other DNA sequences also encode this same CDR3. The rearrangement links TRBV14 to TRBJ2-7; D gene uncertain. Germline CDR1 reads SGHDN; CDR2 reads FVKESK. Trimming pared 0 bases from V and 0 bases from J, leaving 3 bases between. The CDR3 contains 13 residues. The CDR3 loop reads CASSQDLSYEQYF. The CDR3 bases are TGTGCCAGCAGCCAAGACCTCTCCTACGAGCAGTACTTC.

V usage is TRBV19 and J usage is TRBJ2-3, with TRBD2 matching over 10 bases. The CDR3 sequence is 17 residues long. Germline CDR1 is LNHDA and CDR2 is SQIVND (reference sequence). V lost 3 bases and J lost 5; bases outside the gene matches: 11. The CDR3 region is CASSIRLSGRQGDTQYF. The CDR3, as DNA: TGTGCCAGTAGTATTAGGCTTAGCGGGAGGCAGGGAGATACGCAGTATTTT. Supplemented by reference TRBV19 and TRBJ2-3, the full variable domain reads DGGITQSPKYLFRKEGQNVTLSCEQNLNHDAMYWYRQDPGQGLRLIYYSQIVNDFQKGDIAEGYSVSREKKESFPLTVTSAQKNPTAFYLCASSIRLSGRQGDTQYFGPGTRLTVL.

This clone is a singleton in its sample. This chain connects TRBV28 to TRBJ2-5; 8 nucleotides agree with TRBD2. The germline gives CDR1 MDHEN, CDR2 SYDVKM. There are 12 residues in the CDR3. V was clipped by 6 bases and J by 4 bases; unmatched bases: 1. Written as DNA, the CDR3 is TGTGCCAGCAGGGGGACTAGAGAGACCCAGTACTTC. Its protein is CASRGTRETQYF.